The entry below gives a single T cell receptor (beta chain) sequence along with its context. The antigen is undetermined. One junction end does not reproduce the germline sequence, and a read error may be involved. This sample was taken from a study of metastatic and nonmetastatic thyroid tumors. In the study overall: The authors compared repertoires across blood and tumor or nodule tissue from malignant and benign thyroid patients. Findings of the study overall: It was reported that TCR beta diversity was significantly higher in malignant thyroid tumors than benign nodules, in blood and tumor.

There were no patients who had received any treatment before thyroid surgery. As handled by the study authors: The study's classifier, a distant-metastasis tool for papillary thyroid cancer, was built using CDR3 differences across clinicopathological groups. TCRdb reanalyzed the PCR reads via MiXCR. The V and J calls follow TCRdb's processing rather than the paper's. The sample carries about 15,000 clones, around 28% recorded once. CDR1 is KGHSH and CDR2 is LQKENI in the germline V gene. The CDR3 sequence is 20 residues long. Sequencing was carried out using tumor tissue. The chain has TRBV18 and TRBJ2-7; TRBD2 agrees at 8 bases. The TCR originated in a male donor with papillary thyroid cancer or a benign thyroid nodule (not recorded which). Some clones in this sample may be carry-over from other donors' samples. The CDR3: CASSLQGGSGLGGPTYEQDF. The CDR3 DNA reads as TGTGCCAGCTCACTCCAAGGGGGGTCGGGACTAGGGGGACCTACCTACGAGCAGGACTTC.